What follows are 27 T cell receptor beta chains derived from one specimen sequenced in a study of T cell responses to AZD1222 COVID-19 vaccine. Here immunoSEQ multiplex PCR was the method, and the copy in TCRdb shows in-frame clones only, minus some. The profile shows about 140,000 clones, around 89% of them singletons. Material: peripheral blood, obtained on day 0 of AZD1222 vaccination. The origin of the receptors is an adult in good health.

V gene TRBV30 combines with J gene TRBJ2-7; 8 bases are shared with TRBD1. From germline, CDR1 is GTSNPN and CDR2 SVGIG (reference sequence). This CDR3 comprises 12 residues. Trimming at V came to 3 bases and at J to 4 bases, leaving 2 bases not matched to a gene. The CDR3 nucleotides read TGTGCCTGGAGCGGGACAGGTTACGAGCAGTACTTC. This translates into CAWSGTGYEQYF.

This clone has just one count. The V gene is TRBV10-2, the J gene TRBJ1-3, with TRBD1 identical over 8 bases. V was pared by 3 bases and J by 4 bases, with 5 bases of the junction left unmatched. Germline CDR1 is WSHSY and CDR2 is SAAADI. CDR3 length: 15 residues. The DNA for the CDR3 is TGCGCCAGCAGTGATGGACAGGGCCACGGAAACACCATATATTTT. It translates to CASSDGQGHGNTIYF.

As DNA, the CDR3 is TGTGCCTGGAGTGCGGGACTTGGGGGGCAAGAGACCCAGTACTTC. It encodes CAWSAGLGGQETQYF. The chain combines TRBV30 with TRBJ2-5, with D possibly matching TRBD2 (6 bases). The germline V and J ends were trimmed by 1 base and 2 bases, with 14 bases remaining between them. This CDR3 has 15 amino acids. Germline V gene sequence: CDR1 GTSNPN, CDR2 SVGIG (reference sequence).

In its sample, this clone was seen once. V gene TRBV27 combines with J gene TRBJ2-2; the match to TRBD1 covers 11 bases. J was trimmed by 5 bases and V by 8 bases; bases with no gene match: 4. Per the germline V gene, CDR1 is MNHEY and CDR2 is SMNVEV (reference sequence). The CDR3 sequence is 14 residues long. CDR3 in DNA: TGTGCCAGCGGAGGACAGGGGGCGACCGGGGAGCTGTTTTTT. This sequence encodes CASGGQGATGELFF.

The chain links TRBV3-1 (or the pseudogene TRBV3-2) to TRBJ2-2; a possible D gene is TRBD1 (6 bases). The germline V and J ends were trimmed by 1 base and 6 bases, with 12 bases remaining between them. The germline CDR1 and CDR2 sequences are LGHDT and YNNKEL (reference sequence). The CDR3 spans 15 residues. In nucleotides, the CDR3 is TGTGCCAGCAGCCAAGGAGGGGGAAAATCCGGGGAGCTGTTTTTT. It translates to CASSQGGGKSGELFF.

The V call is TRBV15, the J call TRBJ1-6; D is unresolved. Trimming stripped 9 bases from V and 0 bases from J, with 9 bases between. The CDR3 contains 14 residues. CDR1 is LNHNV and CDR2 is YYDKDF in the germline V gene (reference sequence). The CDR3 DNA sequence: TGTGCCACGCACCACAGCTCCTATAATTCACCCCTCCACTTT. This gives the protein CATHHSSYNSPLHF.

The genes are TRBV11-2 and TRBJ2-7; a possible D gene is TRBD2 (5 bases). V lost 0 bases to trimming and J lost 6 bases, with 15 bases between them. The CDR3 runs to 15 residues. The germline CDR1 and CDR2 sequences are SGHAT and FQNNGV. The chain's CDR3 is CASSLDRVGGPEQYF. CDR3 coding DNA: TGTGCCAGCAGCTTAGATCGAGTTGGCGGGCCCGAGCAGTACTTC.

The chain joins TRBV23-1 to TRBJ2-7, with 8 bases aligning to TRBD1. TRBV23-1 has ORF status, its function being uncertain. With V trimmed by 3 bases and J by 2 bases, 12 bases remained unmatched. The CDR3 extends over 17 amino acids. CDR3 coding DNA: TGCGCCAGCAGTCAGGACCGCCGGGACAGGAGAACCTACGAGCAGTACTTC. Translating it yields CASSQDRRDRRTYEQYF.

The V gene is TRBV19, the J gene TRBJ2-2; the D is unclear. The germline V and J ends were trimmed by 6 bases and 1 base, with 12 bases remaining between them. Germline CDR1 reads LNHDA; CDR2 reads SQIVND (reference sequence). The CDR3 is made up of 15 amino acids. Here the CDR3 reads CASSPTELNTGELFF. The CDR3 nucleotides read TGTGCCAGTAGCCCCACAGAGTTGAACACCGGGGAGCTGTTTTTT.

The rearrangement uses TRBV11-2 and TRBJ2-5; TRBD1 matches 7 bases. This CDR3 spans 15 amino acids. V lost 2 bases and J lost 3; bases outside the gene matches: 6. CDR1 is SGHAT, CDR2 FQNNGV, per germline. CDR3 sequence (DNA): TGTGCCAGCAGCTTAAAGAGACAGGGAAAAGAGACCCAGTACTTC. The encoded protein is CASSLKRQGKETQYF.

The chain joins TRBV28 to TRBJ1-4, with TRBD1 as a possible D gene (6 bases). The CDR3 is 17 residues long. Germline CDR1 reads MDHEN; CDR2 reads SYDVKM. V lost 5 bases and J lost 4, with 20 bases in between. In DNA, the CDR3 is TGTGCCAGCAGTCGCTGGACAGAACTTCGGGGTAATGAAAAACTGTTTTTT. It codes for CASSRWTELRGNEKLFF.

The V call is TRBV28, the J call TRBJ2-2, with D maybe TRBD2 (7 bases). Trimming left V 2 bases short and J 1 base short, with 17 bases between. Germline CDR1 and CDR2: MDHEN and SYDVKM. The CDR3 extends over 18 amino acids. This CDR3 reads CASSLAGAEEMNTGELFF. CDR3 coding DNA: TGTGCCAGCAGTTTAGCGGGGGCTGAGGAAATGAACACCGGGGAGCTGTTTTTT.

The chain couples TRBV19 to TRBJ1-5; a weak D match, TRBD1 (6 bases). V was pared by 1 base and J by 4 bases, with 14 bases between. The CDR3 has 16 residues. The V gene's germline CDR1 is LNHDA and CDR2 SQIVND (reference sequence). The CDR3 sequence: CASSIGTGWGNQPQHF. In DNA, the CDR3 is TGTGCCAGTAGTATAGGAACAGGGTGGGGGAATCAGCCCCAGCATTTT. Together with reference TRBV19 and TRBJ1-5, the CDR3 gives the full variable domain: DGGITQSPKYLFRKEGQNVTLSCEQNLNHDAMYWYRQDPGQGLRLIYYSQIVNDFQKGDIAEGYSVSREKKESFPLTVTSAQKNPTAFYLCASSIGTGWGNQPQHFGDGTRLSIL.

This rearrangement joins TRBV5-4 to TRBJ2-7; TRBD1 agrees at 9 bases. Germline V lookup: CDR1 SGHNT, CDR2 YYREEE (reference sequence). This CDR3 has 14 amino acids. V lost 4 bases and J lost 6; bases outside the gene matches: 8. CDR3 residues: CASSIWTGAAEQYF. The CDR3 nucleotides are TGTGCCAGCAGCATATGGACAGGGGCAGCCGAGCAGTACTTC.

This clone has just one count. The chain has TRBV9 and TRBJ2-5; maybe TRBD2 (6 bases). V lost 2 bases, J lost 5 bases, and 16 bases lay in between. The CDR3 has 15 amino acids. CDR1 SGDLS and CDR2 YYNGEE come from the germline V gene. The CDR3 DNA reads TGTGCCAGCAGCGTGGGTACTAGCAATCGGGAGACCCAGTACTTC. Residues: CASSVGTSNRETQYF.

J is TRBJ2-7 and V is TRBV6-6; D is unclear. The V gene lost 4 bases and the J gene lost 4 bases, with 8 bases spanning the gap. Germline V lookup: CDR1 MNHNY, CDR2 SVGAGI (reference sequence). This CDR3 is built from 12 residues. The CDR3 sequence is CASSFDMYEQYF. The CDR3 bases are TGTGCCAGCAGTTTCGATATGTACGAGCAGTACTTC.

The rearrangement uses TRBV30 and TRBJ2-1; possible D gene TRBD2, 5 bases. Germline loops: CDR1 GTSNPN, CDR2 SVGIG (reference sequence). The CDR3 contains 14 residues. Trimming shortened V by 3 bases and J by 2 bases, and 11 bases separated the two germline ends. The CDR3 DNA sequence: TGTGCCTGGAGCTTAGGAGGCGCCTACAATGAGCAGTTCTTC. Residues: CAWSLGGAYNEQFF.

This chain joins TRBV28 and TRBJ1-2; 10 bases agree with TRBD1. The CDR3 is 18 residues long. CDR1 is MDHEN and CDR2 is SYDVKM in the germline V gene. The ends lost 7 bases at V and 3 bases at J; junction bases unmatched: 17. The CDR3 here is CASIYGGTGVFRHYGYTF. The CDR3 nucleotides read TGTGCCAGCATTTATGGCGGGACAGGGGTTTTTAGGCACTATGGCTACACCTTC.

The chain uses TRBV5-1 and TRBJ1-2; 7 bases are shared with TRBD1. The trim removed 2 bases at V and 8 bases at J, leaving 6 bases unmatched. CDR3 length: 13 amino acids. Per germline, CDR1 SGHRS and CDR2 YFSETQ. DNA for the CDR3: TGCGCCAGCAGCTTTCACAGGGGTGAGGGCTACACCTTC. As protein: CASSFHRGEGYTF.

This clone showed up just once. The chain links TRBV4-1 to TRBJ2-1; 7 bases map to TRBD2. Trimming took 1 base from V and 4 from J; bases not matched to a gene: 7. The CDR3 loop spans 16 amino acids. Germline lookup yields CDR1 MGHRA and CDR2 YSYEKL. The CDR3 protein is CASSQVVGGRYNEQFF. Written as DNA, the CDR3 is TGCGCCAGCAGCCAAGTAGTTGGCGGGAGATACAATGAGCAGTTCTTC.

This chain uses TRBV28 with TRBJ1-2, with D unresolved. The CDR3 contains 11 residues. The V gene's germline CDR1 is MDHEN and CDR2 SYDVKM. V lost 6 bases and J 8 bases, leaving 10 bases between the germline ends. CDR3: CASSLRYGYTF. CDR3 nucleotides: TGTGCCAGCAGCCTCAGGTACGGCTACACCTTC.

This chain links TRBV30 with TRBJ2-7; no clear D. V lost 0 bases to trimming and J lost 3 bases, with 3 bases between them. The CDR3 length is 11 residues. Germline CDR1 is GTSNPN and CDR2 is SVGIG (reference sequence). The CDR3 protein is CAWSVNYEQYF. CDR3 in DNA: TGTGCCTGGAGTGTCAACTACGAGCAGTACTTC.

This chain connects TRBV3-1 (or the pseudogene TRBV3-2) to TRBJ2-3; D is uncertain. The CDR3 runs to 13 residues. CDR1 and CDR2 from the germline V gene are LGHDT and YNNKEL (reference sequence). With 4 bases removed from V and 5 bases from J, the gap between germline ends came to 10 bases. CDR3 sequence reads: CASSRLGRDTQYF. In DNA, the CDR3 is TGTGCCAGCAGCCGATTGGGTAGAGATACGCAGTATTTT.

This rearrangement joins TRBV5-1 to TRBJ2-1; no reliable D call. Germline V gene sequence: CDR1 SGHRS, CDR2 YFSETQ. This CDR3 is 13 amino acids long. Trimming left V 2 bases short and J 5 bases short, with 8 bases between. CDR3 nucleotides: TGCGCCAGCAGCTTCAGGATAGACAATGAGCAGTTCTTC. Amino acid sequence: CASSFRIDNEQFF. Based on the CDR3 plus reference TRBV5-1 and TRBJ2-1, the full variable domain is KAGVTQTPRYLIKTRGQQVTLSCSPISGHRSVSWYQQTPGQGLQFLFEYFSETQRNKGNFPGRFSGRQFSNSRSEMNVSTLELGDSALYLCASSFRIDNEQFFGPGTRLTVL.

The table lists this clone with a few counts. The chain joins TRBV5-1 to TRBJ1-2, with TRBD1 identical over 7 bases. Germline CDR1 reads SGHRS; CDR2 reads YFSETQ. V lost 0 bases to trimming and J lost 4 bases; unmatched junction nucleotides: 6. CDR3 length equals 15 residues. The DNA for the CDR3 is TGCGCCAGCAGCTTGGCTCTAGGGGGCGCCTATGGCTACACCTTC. Residues: CASSLALGGAYGYTF.

CDR3 region: CASSLARATNEKLFF. Here the CDR3 DNA reads TGTGCCAGTAGTCTTGCCCGAGCAACTAATGAAAAACTGTTTTTT. J is TRBJ1-4 and V is TRBV19; the D is unclear. The CDR3 runs 15 residues. With 5 bases removed from V and 0 bases from J, the gap between germline ends came to 10 bases. Looked up from germline, CDR1 is LNHDA and CDR2 is SQIVND (reference sequence). Based on the CDR3 plus reference TRBV19 and TRBJ1-4, the full variable domain is DGGITQSPKYLFRKEGQNVTLSCEQNLNHDAMYWYRQDPGQGLRLIYYSQIVNDFQKGDIAEGYSVSREKKESFPLTVTSAQKNPTAFYLCASSLARATNEKLFFGSGTQLSVL.

The chain is built from TRBV5-1 and TRBJ1-5; 8 bases match TRBD1. CDR1 is SGHRS, CDR2 YFSETQ, per germline. J was trimmed by 6 bases and V by 1 base; bases with no gene match: 6. The CDR3 runs 15 residues. The CDR3 region has the DNA TGCGCCAGCAGCTTGACAGGGGGTTCCGGTCAGCCCCAGCATTTT. It encodes CASSLTGGSGQPQHF. Based on the CDR3 plus reference TRBV5-1 and TRBJ1-5, the full variable domain is KAGVTQTPRYLIKTRGQQVTLSCSPISGHRSVSWYQQTPGQGLQFLFEYFSETQRNKGNFPGRFSGRQFSNSRSEMNVSTLELGDSALYLCASSLTGGSGQPQHFGDGTRLSIL.